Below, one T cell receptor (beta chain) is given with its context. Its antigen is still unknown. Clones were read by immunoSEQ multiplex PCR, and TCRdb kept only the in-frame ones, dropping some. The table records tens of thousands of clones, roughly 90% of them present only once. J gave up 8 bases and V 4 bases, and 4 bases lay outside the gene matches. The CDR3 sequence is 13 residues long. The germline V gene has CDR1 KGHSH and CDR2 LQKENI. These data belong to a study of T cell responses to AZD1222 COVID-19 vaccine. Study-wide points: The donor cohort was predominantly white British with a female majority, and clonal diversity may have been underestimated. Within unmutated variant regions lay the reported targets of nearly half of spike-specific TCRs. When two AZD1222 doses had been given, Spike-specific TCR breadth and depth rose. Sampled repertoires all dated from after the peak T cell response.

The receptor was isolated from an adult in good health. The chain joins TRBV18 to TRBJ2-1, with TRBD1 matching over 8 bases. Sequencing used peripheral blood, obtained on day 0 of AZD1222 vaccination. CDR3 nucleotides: TGTGCCAGCTCACAGGACAGGGCCCATGAGCAGTTCTTC. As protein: CASSQDRAHEQFF.